The 19 T cell receptor beta chains reported below all come from one sample, sequenced in a study of cytomegalovirus exposure and HLA in healthy donors. This PCR relied on a set of 60 Vbeta primers and 13 Jbeta primers. The assay was immunoSEQ multiplex PCR, and TCRdb's table has in-frame clones only and misses some. This sample has under 90,000 clones; under 80% occur once, and the top ten carry about 9%. The sample taken for sequencing was PBMCs. These receptor sequences come from a man aged 35 to 55 in good health and CMV-seropositive.

The CDR3 sequence: CASSVEAVGAQHF. The DNA of the CDR3 is TGTGCCAGCAGCGTAGAGGCGGTCGGGGCCCAGCATTTT. The chain has TRBV9 and TRBJ1-5; D uncertain. The CDR3 totals 13 residues. Germline V gene lookup returns CDR1 SGDLS and CDR2 YYNGEE. With 0 bases removed from V and 11 bases from J, the gap between germline ends came to 12 bases.

The chain combines TRBV7-9 with TRBJ1-3; the D gene is possibly TRBD1 (5 bases). Deletions cut 3 bases from V and 0 bases from J, with 12 bases between. Germline V gives CDR1 SEHNR, CDR2 FQNEAQ (reference sequence). The CDR3 length is 16 residues. CDR3 bases: TGTGCCAGCAGCTTCAGTCACAGGTACTCTGGAAACACCATATATTTT. It codes for CASSFSHRYSGNTIYF.

V gene TRBV5-8 combines with J gene TRBJ2-1; 13 bases agree with TRBD2. The germline CDR1 and CDR2 sequences are SGHTS and YDEGEE. This CDR3 is 14 amino acids long. J lost 14 bases, V lost 3 bases, and 8 bases had no gene match. The DNA for the CDR3 is TGTGCCAGCAGCTCAGGGACTAGCGGGACGGTTAAGTTCTTC. Translated, it gives CASSSGTSGTVKFF.

V is TRBV5-1 and J is TRBJ2-1, with D possibly being TRBD1 (6 bases). Germline CDR1 reads SGHRS; CDR2 reads YFSETQ. There are 14 residues in the CDR3. Deletions cut 4 bases from V and 4 bases from J, with 12 bases between. CDR3 amino acids: CASSPRTAYNEQFF. The CDR3 DNA reads as TGCGCCAGCAGCCCACGGACAGCTTACAATGAGCAGTTCTTC.

The CDR3 nucleotides are TGTGCCAGTAGCTTGTACGGGAGGCGAGAAAACATTCAGTACTTC. It codes for CASSLYGRRENIQYF. The chain is built from TRBV19 and TRBJ2-4, with 7 bases matching TRBD2. The CDR3 contains 15 residues. Germline-derived CDR1 and CDR2 are LNHDA and SQIVND (reference sequence). The J segment lost 5 bases and the V segment lost 6 bases, leaving 10 bases of the junction unmatched.

This clone was detected a few times. The chain uses TRBV30 and TRBJ1-2; D might be TRBD1 (6 bases). CDR3 length equals 13 residues. Trimming pared 1 base from V and 4 bases from J, leaving 10 bases between. Germline CDR1 and CDR2: GTSNPN and SVGIG (reference sequence). CDR3 coding DNA: TGTGCCTGGAGTGCCCACAGGGTCTATGGCTACACCTTC. Protein: CAWSAHRVYGYTF.

This chain uses TRBV6-1 with TRBJ2-7; 8 bases are shared with TRBD1. The CDR3 totals 15 residues. After removal of 6 bases from V and 0 bases from J, the junction contained 7 bases not matched to a gene. The germline V gene has CDR1 MNHNS and CDR2 SASEGT. For the CDR3, the DNA is TGTGCCAGCAGCGACAGGGGCCAGACCTCCTACGAGCAGTACTTC. Its protein is CASSDRGQTSYEQYF.

The rearrangement uses TRBV18 and TRBJ1-6; 7 bases align to TRBD1. The V and J ends lost 5 bases and 5 bases, in that order; junction bases with no gene match: 9. Per germline, CDR1 KGHSH and CDR2 LQKENI. The CDR3 is 16 amino acids. As DNA, the CDR3 is TGTGCCAGCTCAGCACAGGGGTCCGGTGATAATTCACCCCTCCACTTT. Protein: CASSAQGSGDNSPLHF. The full variable domain, with the rest looked up from reference TRBV18 and TRBJ1-6, is NAGVMQNPRHLVRRRGQEARLRCSPMKGHSHVYWYRQLPEEGLKFMVYLQKENIIDESGMPKERFSAEFPKEGPSILRIQQVVRGDSAAYFCASSAQGSGDNSPLHFGNGTRLTVT.

V gene TRBV6-1 combines with J gene TRBJ1-5; D is ambiguous. This CDR3 has 14 amino acids. The germline gives CDR1 MNHNS, CDR2 SASEGT. Between the trimmed V and J ends, which lost 4 bases and 3 bases, there was a span of 10 bases. The CDR3 DNA sequence: TGTGCCAGCAGTGGCACGGGGAACAATCAGCCCCAGCATTTT. Protein product: CASSGTGNNQPQHF.

This clone was seen a handful of times. This sequence joins TRBV18 and TRBJ2-3; 7 positions agree with TRBD2. The junction had 19 bases not matched to a gene; V was cut back by 2 bases and J by 2 bases. This CDR3 is 20 amino acids long. Germline CDR1 is KGHSH and CDR2 is LQKENI. The CDR3 DNA is TGTGCCAGCTCACCAGATAAGTGGTTGCGGGAGTCGGGTGACACAGATACGCAGTATTTT. It yields the protein CASSPDKWLRESGDTDTQYF.

The chain joins TRBV6-5 to TRBJ2-2; TRBD2 might be the D (6 bases). Germline-derived CDR1 and CDR2 are MNHEY and SVGAGI. The CDR3 runs to 16 residues. Trimming took 2 bases from V and 7 from J, leaving 17 bases between them. CDR3 bases: TGTGCCAGCAGTTACCCGGGCAGTCTGGGGGGCGGGGAGCTGTTTTTT. Amino acids: CASSYPGSLGGGELFF.

The chain recombines TRBV7-6 with TRBJ2-5; the match to TRBD1 covers 7 bases. The CDR3 runs 13 residues. CDR1 is SGHVS, CDR2 FNYEAQ, per germline. V was clipped by 6 bases and J by 3 bases; unmatched bases: 4. CDR3 sequence reads: CASRRQGEETQYF. CDR3 DNA sequence: TGTGCCAGCAGAAGGCAGGGGGAAGAGACCCAGTACTTC.

For the CDR3, the DNA is TGTGCCAGCAGTGCAAAAGGGACAGCCAATTCACCCCTCCACTTT. Translated: CASSAKGTANSPLHF. This chain connects TRBV25-1 to TRBJ1-6, with 7 bases matching TRBD1. CDR3 size: 15 residues. Per germline, CDR1 MGHDK and CDR2 SYGVNS. The trim removed 4 bases at V and 7 bases at J, leaving 7 bases unmatched.

This clone occurred once. The V and J genes are TRBV6-6 and TRBJ1-1; no clear D gene. CDR1 MNHNY and CDR2 SVGAGI come from the germline V gene (reference sequence). The V end was cut by 7 bases, the J end by 0 bases, with 6 bases between. CDR3 length equals 12 residues. CDR3 DNA: TGTGCCAGCACACACGTGAACACTGAAGCTTTCTTT. Translating gives CASTHVNTEAFF.

The chain joins TRBV7-2 to TRBJ2-3; D is perhaps TRBD2 (6 bases). Trimming took off 3 bases at V and 5 bases at J, with 18 bases between the two ends. Germline-derived CDR1 and CDR2 are SGHTA and FQGNSA. This CDR3 spans 16 amino acids. CDR3 DNA sequence: TGTGCCAGCAGCTTTAGAATCAGGACGGGGGAAGATACGCAGTATTTT. Translated: CASSFRIRTGEDTQYF.

Only a few counts were recorded for this clone. The chain joins TRBV19 to TRBJ2-2; the match to TRBD1 covers 8 bases. The CDR3 has 16 amino acids. J gave up 3 bases and V 4 bases, and 7 bases lay outside the gene matches. Germline values: CDR1 LNHDA, CDR2 SQIVND (reference sequence). The chain's CDR3 is CASSRGQGSYTGELFF. The CDR3 DNA reads as TGTGCCAGTAGTAGAGGACAGGGCTCTTACACCGGGGAGCTGTTTTTT.

In its sample, this clone was seen a few times. This chain uses TRBV7-9 with TRBJ1-3; TRBD1 matches 8 bases. The trim removed 2 bases at V and 4 bases at J, leaving 7 bases unmatched. This CDR3 comprises 16 residues. Germline CDR1 reads SEHNR; CDR2 reads FQNEAQ (reference sequence). The CDR3 protein is CASSLLSGGYGNTIYF. As DNA, the CDR3 is TGTGCCAGCAGCTTACTTTCAGGGGGCTACGGAAACACCATATATTTT. Full variable domain (missing parts from reference TRBV7-9 and TRBJ1-3): DTGVSQNPRHKITKRGQNVTFRCDPISEHNRLYWYRQTLGQGPEFLTYFQNEAQLEKSRLLSDRFSAERPKGSFSTLEIQRTEQGDSAMYLCASSLLSGGYGNTIYFGEGSWLTVV.

The DNA of the CDR3 is TGTGCCAGCAGTCTCACCGAGAGCGGCCCCGCCTACGAGCAGTACTTC. This gives the protein CASSLTESGPAYEQYF. V is TRBV28 and J is TRBJ2-7; maybe TRBD2 (5 bases). The CDR3 loop spans 16 amino acids. The germline V gene has CDR1 MDHEN and CDR2 SYDVKM. V gave up 5 bases and J gave up 2 bases, with 19 bases separating them.

The V call is TRBV5-1, the J call TRBJ2-3; TRBD2 matches 7 bases. In germline, CDR1 is SGHRS, CDR2 YFSETQ. Trimming at V came to 0 bases and at J to 3 bases, leaving 13 bases not matched to a gene. CDR3 length: 18 amino acids. In DNA, the CDR3 is TGCGCCAGCAGCTTGGGGTGGGCCACAGCGGGGATAACAGATACGCAGTATTTT. Its protein product is CASSLGWATAGITDTQYF.